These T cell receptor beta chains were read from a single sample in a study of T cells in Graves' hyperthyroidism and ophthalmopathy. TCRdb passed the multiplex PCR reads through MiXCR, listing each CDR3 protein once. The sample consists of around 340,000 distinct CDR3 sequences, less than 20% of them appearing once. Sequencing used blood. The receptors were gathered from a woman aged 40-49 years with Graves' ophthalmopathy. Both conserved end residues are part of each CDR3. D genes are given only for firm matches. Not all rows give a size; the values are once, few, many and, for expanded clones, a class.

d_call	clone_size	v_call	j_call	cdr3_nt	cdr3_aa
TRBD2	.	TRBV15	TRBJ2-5	TGTGCCACCAGCAGAGATCCTAGCGGGATGGAGACCCAGTACTTC	CATSRDPSGMETQYF
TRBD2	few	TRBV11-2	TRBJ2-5	TGTGCCAGCAGCCACCGGACTAGCGGGGAAGAGACCCAGTACTTC	CASSHRTSGEETQYF
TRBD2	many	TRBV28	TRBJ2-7	TGTGCCAGCAGTTTCGGGGTCGGACTAGCGTACCTCTACGAGCAGTACTTC	CASSFGVGLAYLYEQYF
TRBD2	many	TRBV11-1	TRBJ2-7	TGTGCCAGCAGCCCTAGCCGACTAGCGGGAGGGACCAACGAGCAGTACTTC	CASSPSRLAGGTNEQYF
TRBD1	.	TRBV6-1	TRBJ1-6	TGTGCCAGCACCAAAGACAGGGCCTATAATTCACCCCTCCACTTT	CASTKDRAYNSPLHF
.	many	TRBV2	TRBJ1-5	TGTGCCAGCACGTGGGATAGCAATCAGCCCCAGCATTTT	CASTWDSNQPQHF
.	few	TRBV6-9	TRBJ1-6	TGTGCCAGCAGTTACTGGGCACCCCGTGGGGCCGTAAAAAGCTCCTATAATTCACCCCTCCACTTT	CASSYWAPRGAVKSSYNSPLHF
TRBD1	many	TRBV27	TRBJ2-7	TGTGCCAGCGGGTCAACCAGGGGGTTGGCCTACGAGCAGTACTTC	CASGSTRGLAYEQYF
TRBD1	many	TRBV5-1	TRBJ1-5	TGCGCCAGCAGCTCTGGGGACAGTACGGGCAATCAGCCCCAGCATTTT	CASSSGDSTGNQPQHF
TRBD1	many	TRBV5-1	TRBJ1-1	TGCGCCAGCAGCGGACAGGTGAACACTGAAGCTTTCTTT	CASSGQVNTEAFF
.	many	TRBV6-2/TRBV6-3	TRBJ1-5	TGTGCCAGCAGTTACGTGAGTCAGAATCAGCCCCAGCATTTT	CASSYVSQNQPQHF
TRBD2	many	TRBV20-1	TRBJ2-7	TGCAGTGCCCTTGGGGCGGGAGTCGCCTACGAGCAGTACTTC	CSALGAGVAYEQYF
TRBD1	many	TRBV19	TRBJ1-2	TGTGCCAGTCGGACAGGGGGCACAACAGACTATGGCTACACCTTC	CASRTGGTTDYGYTF
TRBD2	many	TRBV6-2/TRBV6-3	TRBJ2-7	TGTGCCAGCAGTTACGGGACTACCCTCTACGAGCAGTACTTC	CASSYGTTLYEQYF
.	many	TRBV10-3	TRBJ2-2	TGTGCCATCAGTGAGTACGGCTTTGGCGGGGAGCTGTTTTTT	CAISEYGFGGELFF
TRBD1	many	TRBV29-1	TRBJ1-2	TGCAGCGTAGGCTGGGGACAGGGATATGGCTACACCTTC	CSVGWGQGYGYTF
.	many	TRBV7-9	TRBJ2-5	TGTGCCAGCAGCTTAGCGGCAGGGGTGGGCCAAGAGACCCAGTACTTC	CASSLAAGVGQETQYF
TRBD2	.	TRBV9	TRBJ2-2	TGTGCCAGCAGCGTAGCGGGAGGGAGCAACACCGGGGAGCTGTTTTTT	CASSVAGGSNTGELFF
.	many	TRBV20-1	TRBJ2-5	TGCAGTGCTAGAATGCCAGGTGGGGAGACCCAGTACTTC	CSARMPGGETQYF
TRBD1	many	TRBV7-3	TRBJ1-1	TGTGCCAGCAGCTTAACAGGGACAGGGCTTATACACCCCCGGGCTGAAGCTTTCTTT	CASSLTGTGLIHPRAEAFF
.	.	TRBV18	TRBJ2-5	TGTGCCAGCTCACCACTGAGTGAGACCCAGTACTTC	CASSPLSETQYF
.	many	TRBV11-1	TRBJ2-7	TGTGCCAGCAGCTTTCTCGGAGCCTACGAGCAGTACTTC	CASSFLGAYEQYF
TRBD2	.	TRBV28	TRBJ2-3	TGTGCCAGCAGTTCAGCGGGAGAGGGGGTTGGTACGCAGTATTTT	CASSSAGEGVGTQYF
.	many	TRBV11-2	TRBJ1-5	TGTGCCAGCAGCCCCAGCCCGAGTGCTAGCAATCAGCCCCAGCATTTT	CASSPSPSASNQPQHF
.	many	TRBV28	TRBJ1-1	TGTGCCAGCAGGCCGGACCCTCTACACACTGAAGCTTTCTTT	CASRPDPLHTEAFF
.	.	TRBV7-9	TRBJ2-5	TGTGCCAGCAGCTTCGGTGAGGGTGCCGAGACCCAGTACTTC	CASSFGEGAETQYF
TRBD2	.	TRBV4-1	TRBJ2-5	TGCGCCAGCAGCCATTCGGGGACTAGCGGTTACCAAGAGACCCAGTACTTC	CASSHSGTSGYQETQYF
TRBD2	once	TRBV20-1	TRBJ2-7	TGCAGTGCTAGAGACGGCGGGAGAGACTTCGAGCAGTACTTC	CSARDGGRDFEQYF
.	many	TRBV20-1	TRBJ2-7	TGCAGTGCTATATTCAGCGGAAACTCCTACGAGCAGTACTTC	CSAIFSGNSYEQYF
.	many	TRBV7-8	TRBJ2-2	TGTGCCAGCAGCTTAGGGGGAAAGGAGACCGGGGAGCTGTTTTTT	CASSLGGKETGELFF
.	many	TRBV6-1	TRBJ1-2	TGTGCCAGCAGTGCAACCTTAAGACACCCTAACTATGGCTACACCTTC	CASSATLRHPNYGYTF
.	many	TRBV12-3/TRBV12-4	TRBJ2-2	TGTGCCAGCAGTTTAGCCCTCAGCGCGGCCGGGGAGCTGTTTTTT	CASSLALSAAGELFF
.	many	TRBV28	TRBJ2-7	TGTGCCAGCAGTGGTACAGGGATCGCCTACGAGCAGTACTTC	CASSGTGIAYEQYF
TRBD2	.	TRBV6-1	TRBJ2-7	TGTGCCAGCAGTCCCGGGACTACCCACTACGAGCAGTACTTC	CASSPGTTHYEQYF
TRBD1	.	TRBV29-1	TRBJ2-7	TGCAGCACAGAGACAGGGGGGTACGAGCAGTACTTC	CSTETGGYEQYF
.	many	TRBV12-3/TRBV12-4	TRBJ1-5	TGTGCCAGCAGTTTAGATTTAGGTTTTCAGCCCCAGCATTTT	CASSLDLGFQPQHF
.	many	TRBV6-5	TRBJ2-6	TGTGCCAGCAGTTACGGGGGGGCCAACGTCCTGACTTTC	CASSYGGANVLTF
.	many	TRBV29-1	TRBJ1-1	TGCAGCGTTGTTATCATCGGGGTGAACACTGAAGCTTTCTTT	CSVVIIGVNTEAFF
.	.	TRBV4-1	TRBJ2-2	TGCGCCAGCAGCCGAGACGGACTCGCGAACACCGGGGAGCTGTATTTT	CASSRDGLANTGELYF
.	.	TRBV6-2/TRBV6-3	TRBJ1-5	TGTGCCAGCACTTTGTCGGGGCAGGAACAGCCCCAGCATTTT	CASTLSGQEQPQHF
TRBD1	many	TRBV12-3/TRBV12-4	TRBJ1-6	TGTGCCAGCAGTACCGGACAGGGGCGCGATTCACCCCTCCACTTT	CASSTGQGRDSPLHF
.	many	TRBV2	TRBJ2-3	TGTGCCAGCAGTGAAGGCGCAGATACGCAGTATTTT	CASSEGADTQYF
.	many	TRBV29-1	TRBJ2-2	TGCAGCGTTGACCGGCAGAACACCGGGGAGCTGTTTTTT	CSVDRQNTGELFF
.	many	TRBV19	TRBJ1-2	TGTGCCAGTAGTCTGCGTGGAGCCGGCTACACCTTC	CASSLRGAGYTF
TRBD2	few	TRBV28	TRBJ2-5	TGTGCCAGCATTGGACTAGCGGGACGGGGGCAAGAGACCCAGTACTTC	CASIGLAGRGQETQYF
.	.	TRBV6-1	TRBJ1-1	TGTGCCAGCAGTACCAGACAGAAGAACACTGAAGCTTTCTTT	CASSTRQKNTEAFF
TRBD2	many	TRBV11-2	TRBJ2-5	TGTGCCAGCAGCTTCTCGACTAGCGTGGGGACCCAGTACTTC	CASSFSTSVGTQYF
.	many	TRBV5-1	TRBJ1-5	TGCGCCAGCAGCATGGACGGGTCACCCAATCAGCCCCAGCATTTT	CASSMDGSPNQPQHF
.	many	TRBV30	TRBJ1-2	TGTGCCTGGAGTGTACTAAAAAGGACAGCTAACTATGGCTACACCTTC	CAWSVLKRTANYGYTF
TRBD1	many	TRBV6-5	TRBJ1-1	TGTGCCAGCAGTTTAAGCTGGACAGGGAACACTGAAGCTTTCTTT	CASSLSWTGNTEAFF
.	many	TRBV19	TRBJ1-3	TGTGCCACGAGTAACGGGGTGAACTCTGGAAACACCATATATTTT	CATSNGVNSGNTIYF
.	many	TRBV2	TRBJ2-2	TGTGCCAGCAGTGAGTTGCCCGGGGAGCTGTTTTTT	CASSELPGELFF
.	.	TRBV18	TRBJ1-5	TGTGCCAGCTCACCCGAGCGGGGGCAGCCCCAGCATTTT	CASSPERGQPQHF